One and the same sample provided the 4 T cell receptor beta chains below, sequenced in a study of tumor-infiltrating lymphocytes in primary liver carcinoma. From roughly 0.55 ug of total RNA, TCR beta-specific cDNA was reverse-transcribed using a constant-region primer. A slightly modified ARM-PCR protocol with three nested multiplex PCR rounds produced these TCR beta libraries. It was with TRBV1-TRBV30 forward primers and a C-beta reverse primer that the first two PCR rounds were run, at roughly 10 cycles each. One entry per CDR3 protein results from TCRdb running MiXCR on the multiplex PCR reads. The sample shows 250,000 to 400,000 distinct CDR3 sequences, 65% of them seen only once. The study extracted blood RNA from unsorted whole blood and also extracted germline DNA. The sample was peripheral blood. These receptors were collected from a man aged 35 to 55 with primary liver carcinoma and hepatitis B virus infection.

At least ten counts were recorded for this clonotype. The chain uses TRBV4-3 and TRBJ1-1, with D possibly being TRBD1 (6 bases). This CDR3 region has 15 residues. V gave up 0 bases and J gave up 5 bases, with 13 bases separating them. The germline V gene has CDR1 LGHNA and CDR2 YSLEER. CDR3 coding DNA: TGCGCCAGCAGCCAAGAGGGGGGCCGTAGAACTGAAGCTTTCTTT. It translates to CASSQEGGRRTEAFF.

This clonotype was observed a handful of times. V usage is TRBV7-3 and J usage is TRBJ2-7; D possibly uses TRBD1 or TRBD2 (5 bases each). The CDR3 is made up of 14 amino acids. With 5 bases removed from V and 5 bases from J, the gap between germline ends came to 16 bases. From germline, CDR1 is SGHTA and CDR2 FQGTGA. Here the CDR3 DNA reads TGTGCCAGCAGCCCCCCCAAGGGGAGAAACGAGCAGTACTTC. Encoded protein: CASSPPKGRNEQYF.

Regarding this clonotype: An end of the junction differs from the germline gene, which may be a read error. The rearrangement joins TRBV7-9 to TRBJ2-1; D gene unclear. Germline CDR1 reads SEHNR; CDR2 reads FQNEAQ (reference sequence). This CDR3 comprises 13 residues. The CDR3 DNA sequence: TGTGTCAGCAGCCCCACGTTGAGCAATGAGCAGTTCTTC. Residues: CVSSPTLSNEQFF.

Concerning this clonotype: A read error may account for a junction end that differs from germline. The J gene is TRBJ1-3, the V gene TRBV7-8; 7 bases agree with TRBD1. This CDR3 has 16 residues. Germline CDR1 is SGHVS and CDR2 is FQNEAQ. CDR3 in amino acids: CANSLVAGGSGNTIYF. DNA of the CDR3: TGTGCCAACAGCTTAGTTGCAGGGGGAAGTGGAAACACCATATATTTT. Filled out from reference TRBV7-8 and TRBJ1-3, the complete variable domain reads GAGVSQSPRYKVAKRGQDVALRCDPISGHVSLFWYQQALGQGPEFLTYFQNEAQLDKSGLPSDRFFAERPEGSVSTLKIQRTQQEDSAVYLCANSLVAGGSGNTIYFGEGSWLTVV.